This entry features one TCR beta chain sequence. No antigen is known for it. One base away there is no much larger clone; base qualities are not given. The CDR3 regions of human TCRbeta chains were analyzed by immunosequencing. In the paper's pipeline: Repertoire TCRs were checked for matches against a reference library of SARS-CoV-2-specific TCRs that had been generated using the MIRA antigen-specificity platform. Breadth meant the fraction of unique TCRs that were SARS-CoV-2-associated, whereas depth meant the fraction of total T cells that were SARS-CoV-2-associated. Using the MIRA data, each spike-specific TCR was mapped to the spike region that the TCR reacts to and placed in a CD4 or CD8 class. Log10-transformed breadth and depth values were compared by one-way ANOVA with Sidak's multiple comparisons tests. This is the immuneACCESS table as TCRdb keeps it, with only in-frame sequences that have V and J called. A part of the clones is gone; compared with another copy, unresolved V genes explain less than half, and the rest is unexplained. The V and J calls and clone size are taken from that table; D and trimming were inferred from the DNA. The sample data list roughly 120,000 clones, and around 90% of these were observed just once. In total, the top ten clones hold 3.5% to 4.5% of the sample.

These data belong to a study of T cell responses to AZD1222 COVID-19 vaccine (dated by TCRdb to about 2021). About the full investigation: A total of under 250 trial participants underwent TCR sequencing, of whom roughly 210 had received two doses of AZD1222 and about 26 had received two doses of the MenACWY control vaccine. Trial participants were enrolled by age into 18-55, 56-69 and 70-plus year subgroups, with about 150, 28 and 57 TCR-sequenced participants respectively.

The time point label here, explained by the study, means: about 28 days (+/-7) after the second vaccine dose. What the treatment or condition label conveys for this sample: meningococcal conjugate vaccine given as trial control. Vaccinee samples were obtained from the UK trials COV001 and COV002, which included a single-blind randomized controlled phase 2/3 trial of AZD1222 (ChAdOx1 nCoV-19) in healthy adults. For TCRbeta chain sequencing, PBMC samples from trial participants were taken at day 0 and at day 28 after the second dose. What the study reported, not specific to this receptor: The whole spike protein was spanned by vaccine-associated CD4 TCRs, and dominant responses were seen in regions 160-218 and 743-854. A significant rise in spike-specific TCR breadth and depth was observed after two AZD1222 doses relative to day 0 and relative to MenACWY recipients. Most participants were white British and females outnumbered males, and the authors suggested that clonal diversity may have been underestimated. Conclusions about previously exposed vaccinees are limited because only 6 or 7 AZD1222 recipients were SARS-CoV-2 seropositive at baseline. In the small 56-69-year group, the increase in depth fell short of significance, most likely because of low power. Because no day 14 peak-response samples were available, repertoires were characterized only after the peak T cell response. Epitopes outside the regions mutated in the B.1.351 and B.1.1.7 variants were reportedly recognized by nearly half of the unique spike-specific TCRs.

The receptor's source is an adult who received the MenACWY meningococcal vaccine as a control. Material: peripheral blood, obtained 28 days after the second dose of the MenACWY control vaccine.

For the CDR3, the sequence is CASSPPGQGEAGELFF. The DNA sequence reads TGTGCCAGCAGCCCACCGGGACAGGGGGAAGCCGGGGAGCTGTTTTTT. This chain joins TRBV3-1 (or the pseudogene TRBV3-2) to TRBJ2-2; 11 central nucleotides agree with TRBD1. V trim: 4 bases; J trim: 6 bases; unmatched bases: 7. The CDR3 runs 16 amino acids, cysteine and phenylalanine included. Only the CDR3 region is kept as DNA, spanning 48 bases read in frame from base 1. CDR1 and CDR2, looked up from the germline V gene (reference sequence), are LGHDT and YNNKEL.